This TCR beta chain was sequenced for a study of cytomegalovirus exposure and HLA in healthy donors (dated by TCRdb to 2016 to 2017). As for the study more broadly: A later analysis indicated that the 120 validation repertoires were generated on the platform also employed for the roughly 650 repertoires of the first cohort. Along with the approximately 700-subject first cohort, a separate validation cohort of roughly 110 different subjects was used. High-throughput TCR immunosequencing, statistical association of individual TCRs with disease status, and machine learning were combined to predict cytomegalovirus infection status. The study aimed to test whether cataloging public T cell receptors could reveal signatures of past pathogen exposure. What the work shows at the level of the full study, not this receptor alone: Cytomegalovirus status was reported to be diagnosed by the classifier with high specificity and sensitivity in both the original and validation cohorts. In the study, around 150 TCR beta chains were listed as associated with cytomegalovirus. The authors suggested that the approach could potentially be extended to other disease states and immunological phenotypes. Subsequent analysis determined that TCRs grouped into clusters in the first cohort also showed a tendency toward co-occurrence across the roughly 110 validation repertoires, and approximately 93% of cluster scores exceeded 0. While some public TCRs were present in many individuals, most TCR sequences turned up only very rarely across donors. A later analysis had no HLA typing for the validation cohort, so co-occurrence there was scored across all 110 or so repertoires. A few of the identified cytomegalovirus-associated TCR beta chains were confirmed in vitro to be specific for cytomegalovirus antigens.

The donors belonged to the validation cohort of around 130 subjects, which was separate from the roughly 700-subject first cohort. Inclusive of the bounding cysteine and phenylalanine, the CDR3 is 16 residues long. The CDR3 DNA has 48 bases and is translated from base 1. The germline V gene gives CDR1 as MDHEN and CDR2 as SYDVKM. V loses 2 bases of germline sequence and J loses 6 bases, and the interval between the two ends is 16 bases. Library prep was done by the immunoSEQ multiplex PCR assay. On the authors' methods: A statistical classification framework was developed to diagnose cytomegalovirus status using the catalog of TCR beta chain sequences. In its TCRdb copy, this immuneACCESS table keeps in-frame sequences only and misses some clones. Where compared with another copy, unresolved V genes explain less than half of these, and the others have no known cause. Clonal size and the V and J genes are those of that table, whereas D and trimming came from the DNA. The sample records over 200,000 clones, around 88% of which are singletons. The ten largest clones represent around 3% of the sample.

Concerning this clone: This clone's antigen is unknown. Base qualities are not at hand, and no much larger clone is one base apart.

The TCR comes from a young woman in good health and CMV-seronegative. Here the chain combines TRBV28 and TRBJ1-4, with a weak D call of TRBD1 (6 bases match). What was sequenced was PBMCs. In nucleotides, the sequence is TGTGCCAGCAGTTTAGGGGGGGGGCTAAGGCATGAAAAACTGTTTTTT. Its translation reads: CASSLGGGLRHEKLFF.